This entry lists 10 T cell receptor beta chains sequenced from one sample in a study of blood T cell repertoires in COVID-19. Produced via immunoSEQ multiplex PCR; TCRdb's table is partial and in-frame only. Seen here are about 100,000 clones, 90% to 95% observed once, and the top ten hold 1.5% to 2%. What was sequenced was peripheral blood. These receptor sequences come from a man aged 55-75 years with acute or convalescent COVID-19.

This chain uses TRBV24-1 with TRBJ1-4, with 7 bases identical to TRBD1. The CDR3 is 16 residues long. Losses at the gene ends were 5 bases for V and 2 bases for J; bases not matched to a gene: 7. CDR1 is KGHDR and CDR2 is SFDVKD in the germline V gene. The CDR3 region has the DNA TGTGCCACCAGTGTTAGGGGGCGTAGGACTAATGAAAAACTGTTTTTT. As protein: CATSVRGRRTNEKLFF.

The rearrangement links TRBV4-1 to TRBJ2-1; D gene uncertain. The CDR3 has 13 amino acids. Germline loops: CDR1 MGHRA, CDR2 YSYEKL. Trimming stripped 0 bases from V and 6 bases from J, with 6 bases between. The CDR3 DNA reads TGCGCCAGCAGCCAAGATGGCGGCAATGAGCAGTTCTTC. Protein product: CASSQDGGNEQFF.

V is TRBV5-8 and J is TRBJ2-1, with 10 bases identical to TRBD2. After removal of 5 bases from V and 5 bases from J, the junction contained 7 bases not matched to a gene. Germline V gene data show CDR1 as SGHTS and CDR2 as YDEGEE. The length of the CDR3 is 15 residues. CDR3 sequence (DNA): TGTGCCAGCAGTTTCGGGACTAGCGTGGACAATGAGCAGTTCTTC. It specifies CASSFGTSVDNEQFF. Supplemented by reference TRBV5-8 and TRBJ2-1, the full variable domain reads EAGVTQSPTHLIKTRGQQATLRCSPISGHTSVYWYQQALGLGLQFLLWYDEGEERNRGNFPPRFSGRQFPNYSSELNVNALELEDSALYLCASSFGTSVDNEQFFGPGTRLTVL.

The chain carries TRBV5-6 and TRBJ1-5, with D possibly being TRBD1 (5 bases). From germline, CDR1 is SGHDT and CDR2 YYEEEE. The CDR3 has 14 amino acids. V was shortened by 4 bases and J by 7 bases, with 15 bases between the two germline ends. The DNA for the CDR3 is TGTGCCAGCAGCACGAGACGGGGGGAACAGCCCCAGCATTTT. Amino acid sequence: CASSTRRGEQPQHF.

The chain links TRBV14 to TRBJ1-1; weak D call: TRBD1 (5 bases). V was cut by 4 bases and J by 9 bases, with 18 bases left in between. The CDR3 is 14 residues long. CDR1 is SGHDN, CDR2 FVKESK, per germline. This CDR3 reads CASSPYGTGVKAFF. The DNA for the CDR3 is TGTGCCAGCAGCCCATATGGGACGGGGGTTAAAGCTTTCTTT.

The genes are TRBV3-1 (or the pseudogene TRBV3-2) and TRBJ1-5; tentative D call: TRBD1 (5 bases). Germline assignment: CDR1 LGHDT and CDR2 YNNKEL (reference sequence). The length of the CDR3 is 15 residues. V was shortened by 4 bases and J by 2 bases, with 12 bases between the two germline ends. The CDR3 bases are TGTGCCAGCAGCCGCCAGGGCGGGGGCAATCAGCCCCAGCATTTT. Amino acids: CASSRQGGGNQPQHF.

The chain links TRBV5-6 to TRBJ1-2; D is unclear. The CDR3 consists of 14 residues. V lost 5 bases, J lost 8 bases, and 19 bases lay in between. Germline values: CDR1 SGHDT, CDR2 YYEEEE. CDR3 region: CASSSGIAEGGYTF. The CDR3 region has the DNA TGTGCCAGCAGTAGCGGGATAGCGGAAGGCGGCTACACCTTC.

The chain carries TRBV19 and TRBJ1-5; D is perhaps TRBD1 (5 bases). V lost 7 bases to trimming and J lost 1 base, with 29 bases between them. The CDR3 runs to 20 residues. Germline CDR1 LNHDA, CDR2 SQIVND (reference sequence). Here the CDR3 DNA reads TGTGCCAGTACCAGTATTACCGGGGGGTCGGGGCCGAGGAGCAATCAGCCCCAGCATTTT. Protein product: CASTSITGGSGPRSNQPQHF.

The chain employs TRBV13 and TRBJ2-5; 9 nucleotides match TRBD2. Trimming removed 0 bases from V and 4 bases from J; junction bases left unmatched: 12. Germline CDR1 reads PRHDT; CDR2 reads FYEKMQ (reference sequence). This CDR3 is built from 18 residues. The CDR3 region is CASSLGASGRPGGETQYF. CDR3 DNA: TGTGCCAGCAGCTTAGGAGCCAGCGGGAGGCCGGGGGGAGAGACCCAGTACTTC.

In DNA form, the CDR3 reads TGTGCCAGCAGGCTAGGGACAGGGGGTAACGGGGAGCTGTTTTTT. Amino acid sequence: CASRLGTGGNGELFF. The rearrangement uses TRBV6-6 and TRBJ2-2; 11 nucleotides line up with TRBD1. The V gene's germline CDR1 is MNHNY and CDR2 SVGAGI (reference sequence). The length of the CDR3 is 15 residues. Trimming removed 6 bases from V and 7 bases from J; junction bases left unmatched: 7.